This TCR beta chain was identified during a study of response to subunit inactivated influenza vaccine. To note about this clonotype: One junction end disagrees with the germline gene, perhaps due to a read error.

The germline V gene has CDR1 SSHAT and CDR2 FNYEAQ (reference sequence). The length of the CDR3 is 15 residues. TCRdb re-derived calls from the RT-PCR reads in MiXCR, one entry per CDR3 protein. The profile shows about 540,000 distinct CDR3 sequences, around 25% of them singletons. These same records also appear under a second study, on T cells expressing NK-cell markers. That source notes: What made the TCR beta cDNA was 5'RACE template switching with UMIs. The CD3+CD56-NKG2C+ fraction of a handful of donors was also led by these clonotypes.

The origin of this receptor is a man aged 45 to 65 who received an inactivated influenza vaccine. The V gene is TRBV7-7, the J gene TRBJ2-1; 7 bases match TRBD2. Specimen: CD4+ T cells sorted from PBMCs, collected approximately 12 days after vaccination. The CDR3: CASSAGGVGNNEQFF. Here the CDR3 DNA reads TGTGCTAGCAGCGCTGGGGGGGTGGGGAACAATGAGCAGTTCTTC.